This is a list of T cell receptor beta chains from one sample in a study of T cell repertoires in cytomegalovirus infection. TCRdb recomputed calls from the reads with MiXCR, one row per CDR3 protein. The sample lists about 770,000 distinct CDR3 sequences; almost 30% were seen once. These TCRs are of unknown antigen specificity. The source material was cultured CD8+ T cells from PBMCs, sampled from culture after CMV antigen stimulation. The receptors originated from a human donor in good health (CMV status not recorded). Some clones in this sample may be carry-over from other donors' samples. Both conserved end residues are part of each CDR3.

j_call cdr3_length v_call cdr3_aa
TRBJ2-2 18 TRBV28 CASTIIASLGDGAGELFF
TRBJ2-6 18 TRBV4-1 CASSQVLGQTSGANVLTF
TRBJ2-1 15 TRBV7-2 CASSRPGDASNEQFF
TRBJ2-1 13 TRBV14 CASSQEKKGRKFF
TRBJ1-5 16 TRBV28 CASSPRFGLGDQPQHF
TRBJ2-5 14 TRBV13 CASSFSRQGETQYF
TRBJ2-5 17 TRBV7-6 CASSLALGLAVVETQYF
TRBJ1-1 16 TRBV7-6 CASSPRGGGSNTEAFF
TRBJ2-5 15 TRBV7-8 CASSPPGWGGETQYF
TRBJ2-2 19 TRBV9 CASSVDGLAGGSDTGELFF
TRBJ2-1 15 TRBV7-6 CASSLGPGGQNEQFF
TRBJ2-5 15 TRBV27 CASSLSMGRKETQYF
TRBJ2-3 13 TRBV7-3 CADAGGPTDTQYF
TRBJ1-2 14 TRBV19 CASSIEPGNYGYTF
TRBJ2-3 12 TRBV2 CATNRDSDTQYF
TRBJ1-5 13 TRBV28 CASSFPTNQPQHF
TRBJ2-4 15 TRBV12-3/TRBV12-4 CASRLGTVAKNIQYF
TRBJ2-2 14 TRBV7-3 CASSATGGFGELFF
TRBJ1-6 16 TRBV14 CASSLRGRGISSPLHF
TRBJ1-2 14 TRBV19 CASSIGPPGDGYTF
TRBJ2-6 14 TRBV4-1 CASTPLVGANVLTF
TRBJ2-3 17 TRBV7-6 CASSLVQQGGSTDTQYF
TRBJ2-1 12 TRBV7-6 CASSSSEAEQFF
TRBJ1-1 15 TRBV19 CASSIPGQRNTEAFF
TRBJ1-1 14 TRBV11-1 CASSFRAVGTEAFF
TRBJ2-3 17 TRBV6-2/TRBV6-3 CASSYSWGGRWADTQYF
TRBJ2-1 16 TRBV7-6 CASSLERGGSYNEQFF
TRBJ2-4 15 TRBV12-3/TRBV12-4 CASSAGLAGRNIQYF
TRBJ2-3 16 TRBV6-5 CASSYSRWFQADTQYF
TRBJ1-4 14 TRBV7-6 CASAISQAGEKLFF
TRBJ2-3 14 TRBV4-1 CASSQEPPVGAQYF
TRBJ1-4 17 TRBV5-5 CASSLGPLEEWGEKLFF
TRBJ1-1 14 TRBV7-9 CASSFPDRAPEAFF
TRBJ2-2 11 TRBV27 CASSIGGELFF
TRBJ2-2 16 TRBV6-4 CASSDSIPPNTGELFF
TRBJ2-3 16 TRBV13 CASSHQGQWGSDTQYF
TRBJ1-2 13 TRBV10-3 CAISDSAGSGYTF
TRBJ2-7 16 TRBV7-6 CASSLAGQGVTYEQYF